Ten or more counts support the clone carrying this T cell receptor (beta chain). At the deep level, the assay was run. In replicate PCRs of sorted subsets, approximately 200 ng DNA, approximately 28,000 T cell genomes, was used. Sequencing was performed with immunoSEQ multiplex PCR; in TCRdb, only in-frame clones are kept and a portion is missing. The sample lists 900,000 to 1,200,000 clones, about 80% occurring once. This record comes from a study of shared clonotypes between healthy human individuals. Study overall: Three CD4 naive, three CD4 memory, two CD8 naive and one CD8 memory plate were used per donor.

V gave up 3 bases and J gave up 4 bases; unmatched junction bases: 4. Germline CDR1 reads SGHTA; CDR2 reads FQGNSA. This CDR3 comprises 14 residues. The donors were adults (healthy and HIV-negative) with no recent acute infections or vaccinations. The chain has TRBV7-2 and TRBJ2-3; 7 bases are a match to TRBD2. The clonotype comes from a man aged 18 to 29 in good health. Some clones in this sample may be carry-over from other donors' samples. Sequencing was done on a sample of memory CD4+ T cells from PBMCs. Specified subset: CD45RA-negative fraction. The CDR3 bases are TGTGCCAGCAGCTTGGGCGGGAGCTCAGATACGCAGTATTTT. Encoded protein: CASSLGGSSDTQYF.